A single sample is the source of the 18 T cell receptor beta chains below, sequenced in a study of T cell repertoires in cytomegalovirus infection (dated by TCRdb to the late 2010s). Instrument used: Illumina HiSeq 1500. TCRdb handled the public reads itself, with Q25 trimming in fastp and clone calling in MiXCR, and kept productive beta chains. Identical CDR3 protein sequences are pooled into one entry, listed with their most common genes and DNA. In all, the sample holds roughly 110,000 distinct CDR3 sequences, and under 35% of those were seen once. Together, the top ten hold 40% to 45% of the sample. Their cognate antigens are unknown. What the treatment or condition label conveys for this sample: in vitro stimulation with specific CMV peptide epitopes to enrich CMV-specific T cells. The input for sequencing was CD8+ T cells from cultured PBMCs, taken from culture after CMV antigen stimulation. These receptors all stem from a human donor in good health (CMV status not recorded). Some clones in this sample may be carry-over from other donors' samples.

This chain joins TRBV19 and TRBJ1-2; D not certain. V lost 4 bases and J 4 bases, leaving 10 bases between the germline ends. The CDR3 totals 13 residues. Germline V gene lookup returns CDR1 LNHDA and CDR2 SQIVND (reference sequence). Here the CDR3 reads CASSTTEPYGYTF. The CDR3 nucleotides are TGTGCCAGTAGTACCACAGAGCCCTATGGCTACACCTTC.

At least ten counts were recorded for this clonotype. The V gene is TRBV19, the J gene TRBJ2-1, with 7 positions matching TRBD1. Trimming took 6 bases from V and 8 from J; bases not matched to a gene: 13. The CDR3 is 15 residues long. Per germline, CDR1 LNHDA and CDR2 SQIVND (reference sequence). The CDR3 sequence: CASRDTGDRWDEQFF. The CDR3 nucleotides are TGTGCCAGTAGGGATACAGGGGACCGTTGGGATGAGCAGTTCTTC. The full variable domain, with the rest looked up from reference TRBV19 and TRBJ2-1, is DGGITQSPKYLFRKEGQNVTLSCEQNLNHDAMYWYRQDPGQGLRLIYYSQIVNDFQKGDIAEGYSVSREKKESFPLTVTSAQKNPTAFYLCASRDTGDRWDEQFFGPGTRLTVL.

This clonotype was counted a few times. DNA of the CDR3: TGTGCCAGCCCTTGGGGCCGACAGGGTAGGTGGTACAACGAGCAGTACTTC. Its translation is CASPWGRQGRWYNEQYF. The chain couples TRBV27 to TRBJ2-7; TRBD1 agrees at 7 bases. The CDR3 sequence is 17 residues long. Germline-derived CDR1 and CDR2 are MNHEY and SMNVEV (reference sequence). V lost 8 bases, J lost 5 bases, and 21 bases stayed unmatched.

The genes are TRBV7-4 and TRBJ2-1; D is uncertain. The CDR3 contains 13 residues. CDR1 is SGHVT, CDR2 SQSDAQ, per germline. Trimming removed 4 bases at V and 10 bases at J, with 14 bases between. The CDR3 DNA reads TGTGCCAGCAGCTCCTCCGTTCCCAAAGAGCAGTTCTTC. It encodes CASSSSVPKEQFF.

The V call is TRBV25-1, the J call TRBJ1-5; unclear D gene. Germline CDR1 is MGHDK and CDR2 is SYGVNS. V lost 4 bases and J 1 base, leaving 8 bases between the germline ends. This CDR3 is built from 14 residues. The CDR3: CASSGGGSNQPQHF. The CDR3 nucleotides read TGTGCCAGCAGTGGGGGAGGGAGCAATCAGCCCCAGCATTTT.

CDR3 sequence (DNA): TGTGCCAGCAGCTCCCCCGGACTAGCGGGGGGGCCTGCTGAGCAGTTCTTC. This encodes CASSSPGLAGGPAEQFF. The chain recombines TRBV6-1 with TRBJ2-1; 15 bases are shared with TRBD2. With V trimmed by 6 bases and J by 9 bases, 12 bases remained unmatched. The germline V gene has CDR1 MNHNS and CDR2 SASEGT. The CDR3 contains 17 residues.

The chain links TRBV6-6 to TRBJ1-5; tentative D call: TRBD1 (6 bases). This CDR3 region has 14 residues. Germline CDR1 reads MNHNY; CDR2 reads SVGAGI (reference sequence). V was cut by 5 bases and J by 0 bases, with 8 bases left in between. CDR3: CASSRQVSNQPQHF. CDR3 sequence (DNA): TGTGCCAGCAGTCGACAGGTTAGCAATCAGCCCCAGCATTTT.

This clonotype was picked up a small number of times. V is TRBV7-2 and J is TRBJ2-1; no definite D call. Germline CDR1 reads SGHTA; CDR2 reads FQGNSA. The CDR3 consists of 15 residues. Trimming shortened V by 4 bases and J by 0 bases, and 10 bases separated the two germline ends. For the CDR3, the DNA is TGTGCCAGCAGCTGGCGACAAAGCTCCTACAATGAGCAGTTCTTC. Its protein product is CASSWRQSSYNEQFF.

This clonotype was recorded a few times. The gene calls are TRBV5-6 and TRBJ2-1, with 7 bases identical to TRBD1. The CDR3 is made up of 15 amino acids. The V and J ends lost 3 bases and 0 bases, in that order; junction bases with no gene match: 3. CDR1 is SGHDT, CDR2 YYEEEE, per germline. The CDR3 protein is CASSSDRFSYNEQFF. The CDR3 bases are TGTGCCAGCAGCTCGGACAGGTTCTCCTACAATGAGCAGTTCTTC.

This chain uses TRBV6-1 with TRBJ1-3, with D perhaps TRBD1 (6 bases). The CDR3 extends over 16 amino acids. V lost 1 base and J lost 0, with 10 bases in between. Germline V gene data show CDR1 as MNHNS and CDR2 as SASEGT. As DNA, the CDR3 is TGTGCCAGCAGTGAAGAGGGGGGGATCTCTGGAAACACCATATATTTT. Translated: CASSEEGGISGNTIYF.

The chain recombines TRBV7-9 with TRBJ1-1; the match to TRBD1 covers 7 bases. Germline CDR1 and CDR2: SEHNR and FQNEAQ (reference sequence). The CDR3 is made up of 14 amino acids. V was clipped by 5 bases and J by 0 bases; unmatched bases: 3. The CDR3 here is CASSRQGMNTEAFF. CDR3 DNA: TGTGCCAGCAGCCGACAGGGAATGAACACTGAAGCTTTCTTT.

J is TRBJ2-1 and V is TRBV11-2; the D is unclear. The ends were cut back, 5 bases at V and 14 bases at J, with 16 bases in the middle. CDR3 length: 12 residues. Germline V gene lookup returns CDR1 SGHAT and CDR2 FQNNGV. CDR3 protein: CASSLERIGEFF. Here the CDR3 DNA reads TGTGCCAGCAGCCTTGAGAGGATTGGGGAGTTCTTC.

This clonotype has more than one count but fewer than ten. The chain joins TRBV5-4 to TRBJ2-7, with D perhaps matching TRBD1 or TRBD2 (7 bases each). In germline, CDR1 is SGHNT, CDR2 YYREEE (reference sequence). V lost 3 bases and J lost 4, with 17 bases in between. CDR3 length: 15 amino acids. For the CDR3, the DNA is TGTGCCAGCAGCTCCGAACCCAGGGGGGGGTACGAGCAGTACTTC. It codes for CASSSEPRGGYEQYF.

This clonotype occurred a few times. The chain has TRBV7-9 and TRBJ1-2; D is undetermined. The CDR3 contains 16 residues. Germline V gives CDR1 SEHNR, CDR2 FQNEAQ (reference sequence). Trimming took off 5 bases at V and 7 bases at J, with 23 bases between the two ends. CDR3: CASSQNSRSAKSGYTF. CDR3 nucleotides: TGTGCCAGCAGCCAAAACTCTAGGTCAGCGAAAAGTGGCTACACCTTC.

The chain employs TRBV6-5 and TRBJ1-5; no clear D gene. The CDR3 has 14 residues. V was cut by 8 bases and J by 0 bases, with 11 bases left in between. Germline CDR1 MNHEY, CDR2 SVGAGI. Here the CDR3 DNA reads TGTGCCAGCGGTCAGACATATAGCAATCAGCCCCAGCATTTT. Encoded protein: CASGQTYSNQPQHF.

The chain is built from TRBV15 and TRBJ2-1; perhaps TRBD1 as D (6 bases). The germline gives CDR1 LNHNV, CDR2 YYDKDF (reference sequence). The CDR3 sequence is 15 residues long. Trimming removed 3 bases from V and 4 bases from J, with 13 bases in between. The CDR3 loop reads CATSSGAGEYNEQFF. CDR3 DNA sequence: TGTGCCACCAGCAGTGGGGCAGGGGAATACAATGAGCAGTTCTTC.

This clonotype appeared a few times. The chain links TRBV7-9 to TRBJ1-6; D not resolved. The V and J ends lost 5 bases and 4 bases respectively, with 9 bases between them. The CDR3 totals 14 residues. Germline V gene sequence: CDR1 SEHNR, CDR2 FQNEAQ (reference sequence). This CDR3 reads CASSPPPYNSPLHF. The CDR3 nucleotides are TGTGCCAGCAGCCCCCCCCCGTATAATTCACCCCTCCACTTT.

This clonotype was counted ten times or more. J is TRBJ2-1 and V is TRBV7-6; 9 nucleotides match TRBD1. After removal of 5 bases from V and 3 bases from J, the junction contained 5 bases not matched to a gene. This CDR3 has 15 residues. The germline gives CDR1 SGHVS, CDR2 FNYEAQ. The CDR3 here is CASSRRTGDYNEQFF. Written as DNA, the CDR3 is TGTGCCAGCAGCCGTCGGACAGGGGACTACAATGAGCAGTTCTTC.